These 21 T cell receptor beta chains were sequenced from one sample in a study of response to subunit inactivated influenza vaccine. TCRdb re-called the RT-PCR reads with MiXCR, one entry per CDR3 protein. In the table there are about 570,000 distinct CDR3 sequences, 10% to 12% of which are singletons. These data were likewise used in another study, on T cells expressing NK-cell markers. Per that study: Generation of TCR beta cDNA was performed by 5'RACE template switching incorporating UMIs.

The sample in question was PBMCs from blood, obtained on the day of vaccination. These receptor sequences come from a man aged 50-59 years who received an inactivated influenza vaccine.

The rearrangement uses TRBV5-1 and TRBJ2-3; TRBD1 matches 10 bases. J lost 10 bases, V lost 0 bases, and 5 bases had no gene match. Germline V gene data show CDR1 as SGHRS and CDR2 as YFSETQ. This CDR3 comprises 14 residues. CDR3 DNA: TGCGCCAGCAGCTTGGAGTATGGGACAGGGGCGCAGTATTTT. It yields the protein CASSLEYGTGAQYF.

The chain joins TRBV13 to TRBJ1-5; weak D call: TRBD1 (6 bases). V lost 10 bases and J 7 bases, leaving 20 bases between the germline ends. There are 14 residues in the CDR3. Germline V lookup: CDR1 PRHDT, CDR2 FYEKMQ (reference sequence). The CDR3 here is CAMGPGLGGQPQHF. CDR3 bases: TGTGCCATGGGCCCCGGGCTAGGGGGACAGCCCCAGCATTTT.

The chain is built from TRBV4-2 and TRBJ2-7; TRBD2 might be the D (5 bases). There are 15 residues in the CDR3. Between the trimmed V and J ends, which lost 1 base and 0 bases, there was a span of 10 bases. Germline loops: CDR1 LGHNA, CDR2 YNFKEQ. CDR3 bases: TGTGCCAGCAGCCAAGTCGTCGGACTCTCCTACGAGCAGTACTTC. Translation gives CASSQVVGLSYEQYF.

To note about this clonotype: Lacking the conserved final phenylalanine or tryptophan, this CDR3 likely reflects a read error. The chain recombines TRBV28 with TRBJ2-1; D is undetermined. CDR3 length: 13 residues. With 2 bases removed from V and 6 bases from J, the gap between germline ends came to 8 bases. Germline-derived CDR1 and CDR2 are MDHEN and SYDVKM. CDR3 in DNA: TGTGCCAGCAGTTTAAGGAACAGCAATGAGCAGTTCTTA. Protein sequence: CASSLRNSNEQFL.

CDR3 sequence reads: CASSLEYTDTQYF. The CDR3 DNA reads as TGTGCCAGCAGCTTAGAGTACACAGATACGCAGTATTTT. The chain recombines TRBV7-9 with TRBJ2-3, with no clear D. Between the trimmed V and J ends, which lost 1 base and 2 bases, there was a span of 4 bases. Germline V gene data show CDR1 as SEHNR and CDR2 as FQNEAQ (reference sequence). The CDR3 consists of 13 residues.

The chain employs TRBV7-6 and TRBJ2-5, with D perhaps given as TRBD1 or TRBD2 (6 bases each). Germline V CDR1 and CDR2: SGHVS, FNYEAQ. Trimming left V 5 bases short and J 5 bases short, with 21 bases between. The CDR3 is made up of 16 amino acids. The CDR3 nucleotides are TGTGCCAGCAGCCCCCTAGCCTGGGGGGCTTGGGAGACCCAGTACTTC. Amino acids: CASSPLAWGAWETQYF. Supplemented by reference TRBV7-6 and TRBJ2-5, the full variable domain reads GAGVSQSPRYKVTKRGQDVALRCDPISGHVSLYWYRQALGQGPEFLTYFNYEAQQDKSGLPNDRFSAERPEGSISTLTIQRTEQRDSAMYRCASSPLAWGAWETQYFGPGTRLLVL.

This rearrangement joins TRBV28 to TRBJ2-1, with unresolved D. Germline-derived CDR1 and CDR2 are MDHEN and SYDVKM. This CDR3 comprises 15 residues. Trimming removed 6 bases at V and 0 bases at J, with 12 bases between. The CDR3, as DNA: TGTGCCAGCAGAACCGTTATGAGCTCCTACAATGAGCAGTTCTTC. Its protein is CASRTVMSSYNEQFF.

This clonotype has more than one count but fewer than ten. This chain joins TRBV3-1 and TRBJ2-1, with 14 positions matching TRBD2. CDR1 is LGHDT and CDR2 is YNNKEL in the germline V gene (reference sequence). This CDR3 spans 19 amino acids. The ends lost 4 bases at V and 1 base at J; junction bases unmatched: 9. CDR3 in amino acids: CASSPSRLAGGQSYNEQFF. The CDR3 nucleotides read TGTGCCAGCAGCCCTTCTCGACTAGCGGGGGGGCAGTCCTACAATGAGCAGTTCTTC.

This clonotype has a single count. The genes are TRBV15 and TRBJ2-7, with D possibly being TRBD1 or TRBD2 (5 bases each). The CDR3 runs to 13 residues. Trimming removed 5 bases from V and 3 bases from J, with 11 bases in between. The germline V gene encodes CDR1 LNHNV and CDR2 YYDKDF (reference sequence). CDR3 region: CATSRDPLYEQYF. The CDR3 DNA is TGTGCCACCAGCCGGGACCCCCTCTACGAGCAGTACTTC.

This chain links TRBV6-1 with TRBJ1-6; no firm D call. The CDR3 runs 13 residues. The germline CDR1 and CDR2 sequences are MNHNS and SASEGT. V was clipped by 8 bases and J by 5 bases, with 10 bases between them. CDR3 region: CASLWTDNSPLHF. In nucleotides, the CDR3 is TGTGCCAGCCTTTGGACGGATAATTCACCCCTCCACTTT.

This clonotype was seen more than once but under ten times. The V gene is TRBV5-1, the J gene TRBJ2-1; 11 nucleotides match TRBD2. The V segment lost 2 bases and the J segment 7 bases; nucleotides outside the gene matches: 5. The CDR3 covers 15 residues. The germline V gene encodes CDR1 SGHRS and CDR2 YFSETQ. The DNA of the CDR3 is TGCGCCAGCAGCTTTAGCGGGGGGGCTACGAATGAGCAGTTCTTC. Protein sequence: CASSFSGGATNEQFF.

This clonotype was counted only a few times. This chain joins TRBV7-8 and TRBJ2-1; D ambiguous. This CDR3 is 13 amino acids long. Trimming stripped 2 bases from V and 10 bases from J, with 12 bases between. Looked up from germline, CDR1 is SGHVS and CDR2 is FQNEAQ. The CDR3 protein is CASSLSRTKEQFF. CDR3 sequence (DNA): TGTGCCAGCAGCTTATCCCGAACCAAAGAGCAGTTCTTC.

This sequence joins TRBV12-3 or TRBV12-4 and TRBJ1-2; 11 bases align to TRBD1. This CDR3 is built from 15 residues. V dropped 4 bases and J dropped 3; count of bases not matched to a gene: 4. The chain's CDR3 is CASSSDRGLDYGYTF. The CDR3 region has the DNA TGTGCCAGCAGTTCGGACAGGGGGCTCGACTATGGCTACACCTTC.

This clonotype was seen many times. The chain recombines TRBV7-8 with TRBJ2-2; D call uncertain. This CDR3 is 16 amino acids long. Germline CDR1 reads SGHVS; CDR2 reads FQNEAQ. Deletions cut 5 bases from V and 2 bases from J, with 15 bases between. CDR3 sequence reads: CASSTHARFNTGELFF. The CDR3 region has the DNA TGTGCCAGCAGCACACACGCCAGATTCAACACCGGGGAGCTGTTTTTT.

The chain recombines TRBV5-5 with TRBJ1-1; D is possibly TRBD1 (5 bases). Germline V gives CDR1 SGHKS, CDR2 YYEKEE (reference sequence). V dropped 4 bases and J dropped 10 bases, with 14 bases sitting between them. The CDR3 length is 12 residues. The CDR3 protein is CASSKRDFTAFF. The DNA for the CDR3 is TGTGCCAGCAGCAAACGGGACTTCACAGCTTTCTTT.

In its sample, this clonotype was seen many times. The rearrangement uses TRBV28 and TRBJ1-1, with D possibly TRBD1 on 5 matching bases. The germline V gene encodes CDR1 MDHEN and CDR2 SYDVKM. CDR3 size: 12 residues. The germline V and J ends were trimmed by 5 bases and 5 bases, with 9 bases remaining between them. CDR3 in amino acids: CASSGGRTEAFF. In DNA, the CDR3 is TGTGCCAGCAGTGGGGGGAGGACTGAAGCTTTCTTT.

In this sample, this clonotype turned up many times. The chain links TRBV7-9 to TRBJ2-3, with D possibly being TRBD2 (5 bases). Between the trimmed V and J ends, which lost 10 bases and 4 bases, there was a span of 9 bases. Germline assignment: CDR1 SEHNR and CDR2 FQNEAQ (reference sequence). The CDR3 runs to 11 residues. The CDR3 here is CATRGSDTQYF. CDR3 bases: TGTGCCACTCGGGGTTCAGATACGCAGTATTTT.

V and J are TRBV10-2 and TRBJ1-6, with D maybe TRBD1 (5 bases). Looked up from germline, CDR1 is WSHSY and CDR2 is SAAADI. CDR3 length: 12 amino acids. The germline V and J ends were trimmed by 2 bases and 11 bases, with 7 bases remaining between them. In DNA, the CDR3 is TGCGCCAGCAGTGAGCAGGGAACACCCCTCCACTTT. It specifies CASSEQGTPLHF.

This clonotype was counted a few times. This chain uses TRBV12-3 or TRBV12-4 with TRBJ1-4; weak D call: TRBD1 (5 bases). The CDR3 runs to 15 residues. V gave up 6 bases and J gave up 6 bases, with 17 bases separating them. The chain's CDR3 is CASSRSGAGYEKLFF. The CDR3 DNA reads as TGTGCCAGCAGCAGATCCGGGGCAGGATATGAAAAACTGTTTTTT.

This chain joins TRBV7-2 and TRBJ2-7, with 10 positions matching TRBD2. V was pared by 7 bases and J by 1 base, with 4 bases of the junction left unmatched. CDR1 is SGHTA, CDR2 FQGNSA, per germline. The CDR3 loop spans 14 amino acids. CDR3 sequence reads: CASTNSGRSYEQYF. For the CDR3, the DNA is TGTGCCAGCACCAATAGCGGGAGGTCCTACGAGCAGTACTTC.

This clonotype was recorded at least ten times. The CDR3 DNA reads as TGTGCCAGCAGCTGGACTAGCGGGGGCTCGAATGAGCAGTTCTTC. It codes for CASSWTSGGSNEQFF. The rearrangement uses TRBV7-8 and TRBJ2-1, with 13 bases aligning to TRBD2. J was trimmed by 7 bases and V by 4 bases; bases with no gene match: 4. This CDR3 spans 15 amino acids. The germline V gene has CDR1 SGHVS and CDR2 FQNEAQ.